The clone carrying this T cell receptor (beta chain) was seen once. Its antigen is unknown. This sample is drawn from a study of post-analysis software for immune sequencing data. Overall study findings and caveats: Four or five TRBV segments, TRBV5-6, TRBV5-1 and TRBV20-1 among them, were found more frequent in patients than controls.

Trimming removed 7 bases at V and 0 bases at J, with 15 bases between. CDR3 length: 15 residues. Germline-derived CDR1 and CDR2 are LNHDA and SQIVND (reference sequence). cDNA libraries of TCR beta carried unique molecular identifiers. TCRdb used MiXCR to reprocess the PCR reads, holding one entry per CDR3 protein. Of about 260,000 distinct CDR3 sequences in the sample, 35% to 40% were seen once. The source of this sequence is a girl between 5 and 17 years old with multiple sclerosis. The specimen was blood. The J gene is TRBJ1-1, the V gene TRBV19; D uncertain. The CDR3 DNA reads TGTGCCAGTACCCCCGGAGGGAGCATGAACACTGAAGCTTTCTTT. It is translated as CASTPGGSMNTEAFF. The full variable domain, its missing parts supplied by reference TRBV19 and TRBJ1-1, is DGGITQSPKYLFRKEGQNVTLSCEQNLNHDAMYWYRQDPGQGLRLIYYSQIVNDFQKGDIAEGYSVSREKKESFPLTVTSAQKNPTAFYLCASTPGGSMNTEAFFGQGTRLTVV.